This T cell receptor beta chain was identified during a study of cytomegalovirus exposure and HLA in healthy donors. General study results and limits: The study had only CMV serostatus as immune exposure information. Upon later analysis, TCR association rates were observed to vary by HLA locus, being highest for DRB1 and lowest for HLA-C.

Primers: 60 Vbeta forward and 13 Jbeta reverse. Produced via immunoSEQ multiplex PCR; TCRdb's table is partial and in-frame only. The sample lists 200,000 to 250,000 clones, 80% to 85% seen once, with about 7.3% in the top ten. The V gene's germline CDR1 is LNHDA and CDR2 SQIVND (reference sequence). V lost 3 bases to trimming and J lost 4 bases, with 10 bases between them. The length of the CDR3 is 13 residues. Of note for this clone: The target antigen is unknown.

V usage is TRBV19 and J usage is TRBJ2-7; possibly TRBD2 for D (6 bases). The receptor was isolated from an older woman in good health and CMV-seropositive. Sequenced input: PBMCs. CDR3 loop: CASSIRGNYEQYF. CDR3 coding DNA: TGTGCCAGTAGTATCCGGGGGAATTACGAGCAGTACTTC.